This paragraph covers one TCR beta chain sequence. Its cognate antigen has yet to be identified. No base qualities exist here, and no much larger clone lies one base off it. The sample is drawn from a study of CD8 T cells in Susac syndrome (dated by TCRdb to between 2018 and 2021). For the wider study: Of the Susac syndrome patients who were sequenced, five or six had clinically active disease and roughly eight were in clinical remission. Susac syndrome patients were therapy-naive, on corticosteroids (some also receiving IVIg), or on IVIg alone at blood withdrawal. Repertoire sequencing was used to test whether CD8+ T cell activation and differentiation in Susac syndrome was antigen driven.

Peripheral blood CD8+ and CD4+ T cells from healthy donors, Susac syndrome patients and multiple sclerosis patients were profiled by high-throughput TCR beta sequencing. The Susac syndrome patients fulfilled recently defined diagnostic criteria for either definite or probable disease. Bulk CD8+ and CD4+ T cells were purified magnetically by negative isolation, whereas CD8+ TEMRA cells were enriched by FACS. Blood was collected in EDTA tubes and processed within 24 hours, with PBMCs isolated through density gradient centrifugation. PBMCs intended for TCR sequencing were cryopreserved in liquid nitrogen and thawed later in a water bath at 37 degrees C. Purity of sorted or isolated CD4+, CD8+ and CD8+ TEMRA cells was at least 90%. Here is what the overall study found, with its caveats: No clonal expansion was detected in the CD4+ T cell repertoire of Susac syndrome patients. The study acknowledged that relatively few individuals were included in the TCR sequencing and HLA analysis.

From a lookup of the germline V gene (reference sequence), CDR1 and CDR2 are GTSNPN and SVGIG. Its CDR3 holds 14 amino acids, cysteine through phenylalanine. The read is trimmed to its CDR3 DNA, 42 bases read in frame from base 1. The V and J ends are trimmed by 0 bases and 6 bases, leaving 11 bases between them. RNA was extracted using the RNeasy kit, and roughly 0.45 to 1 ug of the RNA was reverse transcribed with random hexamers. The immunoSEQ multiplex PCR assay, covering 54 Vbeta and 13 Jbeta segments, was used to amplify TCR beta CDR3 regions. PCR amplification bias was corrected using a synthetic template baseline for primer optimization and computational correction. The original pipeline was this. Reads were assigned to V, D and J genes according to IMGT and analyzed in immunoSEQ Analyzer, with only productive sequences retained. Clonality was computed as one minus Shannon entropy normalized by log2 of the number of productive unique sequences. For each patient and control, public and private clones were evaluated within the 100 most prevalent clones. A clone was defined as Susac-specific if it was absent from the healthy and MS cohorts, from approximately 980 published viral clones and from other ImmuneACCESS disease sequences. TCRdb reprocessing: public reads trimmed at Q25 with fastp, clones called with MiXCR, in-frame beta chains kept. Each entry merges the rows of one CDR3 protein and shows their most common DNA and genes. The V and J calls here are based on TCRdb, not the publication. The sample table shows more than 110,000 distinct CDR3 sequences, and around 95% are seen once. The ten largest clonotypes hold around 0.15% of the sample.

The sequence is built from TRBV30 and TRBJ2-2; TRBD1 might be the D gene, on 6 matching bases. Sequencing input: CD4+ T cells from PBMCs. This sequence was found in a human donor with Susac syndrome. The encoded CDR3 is CAWSVTGPSGELFF. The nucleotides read TGTGCCTGGAGTGTAACAGGGCCCTCCGGGGAGCTGTTTTTT.